The entry below describes one T cell receptor (beta chain). Original handling: Using reference gene primer amplification, nucleated cell counts were estimated. Only in-frame clones appear in the TCRdb table, and some are missing; sequencing was by immunoSEQ multiplex PCR. That table gives V, J and clone size, and the DNA gave D and trimming. The table has some 250,000 clones, around 90% seen once; the top ten hold about 0.74%. V shed 3 bases and J shed 8 bases, with 10 bases lying between them. CDR1 is LNHNV, CDR2 YYDKDF, per germline (reference sequence). The CDR3 consists of 13 residues. The data were obtained in a study of blood T cell repertoires in COVID-19. Study-wide context: Some COVID-19 samples were acute and others convalescent; all came from the United States, Italy and Spain. Sample material is recorded as cDNA or gDNA derived from T cells, B-cell-depleted T cells, or PBMCs.

This receptor was taken from a woman younger than 45 with acute or convalescent COVID-19. Sample: peripheral blood. V usage is TRBV15 and J usage is TRBJ2-2; D not certain. Here the CDR3 DNA reads TGTGCCACCAGCAGCACGCGGCGGGGGGAGCTGTTTTTT. This gives the protein CATSSTRRGELFF.